The clone carrying this TCR beta chain has only a few counts. Its antigen is as yet unknown. The sample originates from a study of cytomegalovirus exposure and HLA in healthy donors. Study background: A previous analysis identified 100 million or so unique TCR beta sequences derived from around 180 million T cells.

Study results and caveats: Among TCR beta chains, those listed as cytomegalovirus-associated numbered 164. Segments of the TCR beta V type were, in most cases, productive about 90% or about 30% of the time in an earlier analysis. It was reportedly the case that the classifier diagnosed cytomegalovirus status with high specificity and sensitivity.

The CDR3 runs 16 residues. V lost 4 bases to trimming and J lost 6 bases; unmatched junction nucleotides: 8. Germline CDR1 is LGHNA and CDR2 is YSLEER. The PCR employed 60 Vbeta primers together with 13 Jbeta primers. The repertoire was sequenced with immunoSEQ multiplex PCR; TCRdb's copy has only in-frame clones and lacks some. The sample comprises over 100,000 clones, about 83% of which are singletons, and approximately 2.6% rests with the top ten. The source is a female donor in good health and CMV-seronegative. The sequenced sample consisted of PBMCs. The V gene is TRBV4-3, the J gene TRBJ2-3, with 12 bases matching TRBD2. The CDR3 DNA is TGCGCCAGCAGCCCACAACTAGCGGGGGGATCTGATACGCAGTATTTT. Amino acids: CASSPQLAGGSDTQYF.